The entry below gives a single T cell receptor beta chain sequence along with its context. Its antigen remains unidentified. These data belong to a study of identifying expanded T cells in peripheral blood. Study conclusions and caveats: Two-week clone count variance significantly increased as total template count grew. Differentially abundant clones: around 1.2 between replicates, 16.4 at around 14 days, under 25 at four.

Profiled with immunoSEQ multiplex PCR; TCRdb holds only in-frame clones, not every one. This sample has about 81,000 clones, with less than 90% found just once. Healthy donors had no documented immune events, such as infections, while sampled. This CDR3 contains 12 residues. Trimming cost V 6 bases and J 3 bases, with 9 bases left between them. In germline, CDR1 is MDHEN, CDR2 SYDVKM. The receptor was derived from a person aged 18 to 75 in good health. The source material was blood. V and J are TRBV28 and TRBJ2-7; tentatively, D is TRBD1 (5 bases). The CDR3 nucleotides are TGTGCCAGCAGGAGTACAGGCTACGAGCAGTACTTC. Its protein product is CASRSTGYEQYF.